Included here is one T cell receptor (beta chain) sequence, with context. This entry is derived from a study of identical twins. TCRdb re-analysed the 5' RACE reads in MiXCR, keeping a single row per CDR3 protein. This table holds 1.5 million to 2 million distinct CDR3 sequences, under 35% found once. Unmatched junction bases numbered 14, after V lost 2 bases and J lost 6 bases. CDR1 MDHEN and CDR2 SYDVKM come from the germline V gene. This CDR3 has 19 amino acids. The J gene is TRBJ2-1, the V gene TRBV28; 12 bases align to TRBD2. The sample comprised cord blood. This receptor was taken from a newborn girl in good health. The CDR3 nucleotides are TGTGCCAGCAGTTTACCACGCCTACTAGCGGGAGGCTCTCGCAATGAGCAGTTCTTC. This encodes CASSLPRLLAGGSRNEQFF.